The source of this TCR beta chain is a study of OX40 agonist ivuxolimab in advanced cancers. Using immunoSEQ multiplex PCR, the repertoire was profiled, and TCRdb retains in-frame clones only, with some absent. The sample holds some 96,000 clones, 70% to 90% seen once. This receptor was identified in an adult with an advanced solid tumor such as melanoma, head and neck, liver or kidney cancer. The sequenced sample was CD4+ or CD8+ T cells sorted from blood, obtained in a trial of the OX40 agonist ivuxolimab.

The CDR3 loop is CASRKEGRATDTQYF. The DNA for the CDR3 is TGTGCCAGTAGAAAGGAGGGCAGGGCCACAGATACGCAGTATTTT. J is TRBJ2-3 and V is TRBV19; a weak D match, TRBD2 (6 bases). CDR3 size: 15 residues. The V gene lost 6 bases and the J gene lost 2 bases, with 15 bases spanning the gap. Germline V gene lookup returns CDR1 LNHDA and CDR2 SQIVND (reference sequence). Full variable domain (outside the CDR3, taken from reference TRBV19 and TRBJ2-3): DGGITQSPKYLFRKEGQNVTLSCEQNLNHDAMYWYRQDPGQGLRLIYYSQIVNDFQKGDIAEGYSVSREKKESFPLTVTSAQKNPTAFYLCASRKEGRATDTQYFGPGTRLTVL.